These 15 T cell receptor beta chains were sequenced from one sample in a study of OX40 agonist ivuxolimab in advanced cancers. The method was immunoSEQ multiplex PCR; TCRdb's version includes in-frame clones alone and lacks a portion of them. The table has about 71,000 clones, about 91% seen once; the top ten hold approximately 14%. Sequenced here: CD4+ or CD8+ T cells sorted from blood, sampled in a trial of the OX40 agonist ivuxolimab. The source of these receptors is an adult with an advanced solid tumor such as melanoma, head and neck, liver or kidney cancer.

V gene TRBV4-3 combines with J gene TRBJ1-2, with TRBD1 identical over 8 bases. Trimming at V came to 0 bases and at J to 4 bases, leaving 4 bases not matched to a gene. Per germline, CDR1 LGHNA and CDR2 YSLEER. The length of the CDR3 is 15 residues. The CDR3 bases are TGCGCCAGCAGCCAAGATGATCAGGGGGCCTATGGCTACACCTTC. It is translated as CASSQDDQGAYGYTF.

The V and J genes are TRBV4-2 and TRBJ2-7; D possibly corresponds to TRBD1 (5 bases). The germline V and J ends were trimmed by 4 bases and 3 bases, with 13 bases remaining between them. The CDR3 totals 14 residues. Germline CDR1 is LGHNA and CDR2 is YNFKEQ. CDR3 nucleotide sequence: TGTGCCAGCAGCCCGCTGACAGAGAACTACGAGCAGTACTTC. It codes for CASSPLTENYEQYF.

This clone was recorded only once. The chain combines TRBV7-9 with TRBJ1-1, with 8 bases identical to TRBD1. V dropped 5 bases and J dropped 1; count of bases not matched to a gene: 15. The CDR3 consists of 18 residues. Germline V gene lookup returns CDR1 SEHNR and CDR2 FQNEAQ (reference sequence). CDR3 sequence (DNA): TGTGCCAGCAGCCCCCCTCGTGGACAGGGAATAGCGAACACTGAAGCTTTCTTT. It is translated as CASSPPRGQGIANTEAFF.

The CDR3 bases are TGTGCCAGCAGTTTGGGTGGAGCCAAAAACATTCAGTACTTC. It is translated as CASSLGGAKNIQYF. This chain links TRBV27 with TRBJ2-4; D uncertain. CDR3 size: 14 residues. The ends were cut back, 3 bases at V and 0 bases at J, with 6 bases in the middle. Germline CDR1 MNHEY, CDR2 SMNVEV (reference sequence).

The chain links TRBV28 to TRBJ2-5, with 9 bases aligning to TRBD1. The CDR3 loop spans 13 amino acids. V lost 3 bases and J lost 8; bases outside the gene matches: 4. Germline V gene sequence: CDR1 MDHEN, CDR2 SYDVKM. The CDR3 sequence: CASSLGQGYTQYF. DNA of the CDR3: TGTGCCAGCAGTTTGGGACAGGGATATACCCAGTACTTC.

The chain joins TRBV7-6 to TRBJ1-6, with TRBD1 identical over 7 bases. The germline gives CDR1 SGHVS, CDR2 FNYEAQ. V trimming: 5 bases; J trimming: 3 bases; junction bases outside the gene matches: 7. The CDR3 sequence is 16 residues long. The CDR3 protein is CASSGRDSSYNSPLHF. The CDR3 nucleotides read TGTGCCAGCAGCGGTAGGGACAGCAGCTATAATTCACCCCTCCACTTT.

V gene TRBV28 combines with J gene TRBJ1-1; 7 positions match TRBD1. Looked up from germline, CDR1 is MDHEN and CDR2 is SYDVKM. The J segment lost 4 bases and the V segment lost 4 bases, leaving 6 bases of the junction unmatched. The CDR3 extends over 14 amino acids. This CDR3 is CASSSPGGPTEAFF. The CDR3 DNA reads TGTGCCAGCAGTTCGCCAGGGGGGCCCACTGAAGCTTTCTTT.

The chain combines TRBV19 with TRBJ2-3; no reliable D call. CDR3 length equals 14 residues. The germline CDR1 and CDR2 sequences are LNHDA and SQIVND (reference sequence). Trimming removed 5 bases at V and 6 bases at J, with 15 bases between. The chain's CDR3 is CASSLTPLSDTQYF. CDR3 nucleotides: TGTGCCAGTAGTCTGACCCCTCTCTCTGATACGCAGTATTTT.

The chain is built from TRBV19 and TRBJ2-1; D perhaps matches TRBD2 (6 bases). Trimming took off 5 bases at V and 6 bases at J, with 11 bases between the two ends. CDR3 size: 13 residues. The germline V gene encodes CDR1 LNHDA and CDR2 SQIVND (reference sequence). The CDR3 sequence: CASSAGTRNEQFF. The CDR3 coding sequence is TGTGCCAGTAGTGCAGGGACTCGCAATGAGCAGTTCTTC.

This chain joins TRBV7-2 and TRBJ2-3; perhaps TRBD2 as D (5 bases). V lost 0 bases, J lost 4 bases, and 20 bases lay in between. Germline V gene data show CDR1 as SGHTA and CDR2 as FQGNSA. CDR3 length equals 18 residues. The CDR3 DNA sequence: TGTGCCAGCAGCTTAGCAGCGGACGTTGGGTTAATGCCAGATACGCAGTATTTT. Translation: CASSLAADVGLMPDTQYF.

The chain recombines TRBV4-1 with TRBJ2-1; D call uncertain. The CDR3 is 15 residues long. V gave up 1 base and J gave up 2 bases, with 9 bases separating them. Germline-derived CDR1 and CDR2 are MGHRA and YSYEKL. CDR3 sequence reads: CASSQAPLAYNEQFF. The CDR3, as DNA: TGCGCCAGCAGCCAAGCTCCTTTAGCCTACAATGAGCAGTTCTTC.

The chain is built from TRBV11-3 and TRBJ2-1; TRBD2 aligns across 11 bases. Unmatched junction bases numbered 3, after V lost 2 bases and J lost 6 bases. The CDR3 covers 15 residues. The germline CDR1 and CDR2 sequences are SGHNT and YENEEA. CDR3 loop: CASSLTGTSGNEQFF. In nucleotides, the CDR3 is TGTGCCAGCAGCTTAACCGGGACTAGCGGCAATGAGCAGTTCTTC.

The V and J genes are TRBV7-3 and TRBJ2-3; TRBD2 agrees at 8 bases. After removal of 2 bases from V and 2 bases from J, the junction contained 3 bases not matched to a gene. The V gene's germline CDR1 is SGHTA and CDR2 FQGTGA. The CDR3 has 15 amino acids. CDR3 sequence reads: CASSLAGGDTDTQYF. The CDR3 nucleotides are TGTGCCAGCAGCTTAGCGGGAGGAGACACAGATACGCAGTATTTT.

This CDR3 reads CASSPGQGADEQFF. The CDR3 nucleotides read TGTGCCAGCTCACCGGGACAGGGGGCTGATGAGCAGTTCTTC. V usage is TRBV18 and J usage is TRBJ2-1; 12 bases agree with TRBD1. The V segment lost 3 bases and the J segment 8 bases; nucleotides outside the gene matches: 2. The CDR3 runs to 14 residues. CDR1 and CDR2 from the germline V gene are KGHSH and LQKENI.

The chain links TRBV4-3 to TRBJ2-1, with no clear D. Germline values: CDR1 LGHNA, CDR2 YSLEER. The ends were cut back, 2 bases at V and 5 bases at J, with 13 bases in the middle. This CDR3 has 15 residues. CDR3 nucleotide sequence: TGCGCCAGCAGCCAATTCTCCGGAACTAACAATGAGCAGTTCTTC. Translated: CASSQFSGTNNEQFF.